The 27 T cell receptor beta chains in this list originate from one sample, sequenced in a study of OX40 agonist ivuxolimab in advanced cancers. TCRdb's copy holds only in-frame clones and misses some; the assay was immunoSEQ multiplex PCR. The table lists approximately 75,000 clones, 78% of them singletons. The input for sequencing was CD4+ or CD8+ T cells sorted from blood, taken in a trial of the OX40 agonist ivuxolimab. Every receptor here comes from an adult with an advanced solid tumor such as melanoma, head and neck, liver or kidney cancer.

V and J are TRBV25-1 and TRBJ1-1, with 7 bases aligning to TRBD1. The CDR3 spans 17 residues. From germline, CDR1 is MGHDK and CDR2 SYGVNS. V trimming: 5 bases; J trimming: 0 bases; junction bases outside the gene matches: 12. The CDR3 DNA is TGTGCCAGCAGTCAGGGGGGCAGGGGGGCAATGAACACTGAAGCTTTCTTT. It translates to CASSQGGRGAMNTEAFF.

The CDR3 spells CASSVRLNTEAFF. The CDR3 DNA sequence: TGTGCCAGCAGCGTGCGTTTGAACACTGAAGCTTTCTTT. The chain joins TRBV6-1 to TRBJ1-1; D gene ambiguous. Looked up from germline, CDR1 is MNHNS and CDR2 is SASEGT. V dropped 6 bases and J dropped 0 bases, with 8 bases sitting between them. CDR3 length equals 13 residues.

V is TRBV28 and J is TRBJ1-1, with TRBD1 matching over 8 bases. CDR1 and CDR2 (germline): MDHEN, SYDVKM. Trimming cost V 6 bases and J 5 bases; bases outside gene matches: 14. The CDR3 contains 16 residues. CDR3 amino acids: CASSPTGAPVGTEAFF. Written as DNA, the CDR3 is TGTGCCAGCAGCCCGACAGGGGCCCCCGTCGGGACTGAAGCTTTCTTT.

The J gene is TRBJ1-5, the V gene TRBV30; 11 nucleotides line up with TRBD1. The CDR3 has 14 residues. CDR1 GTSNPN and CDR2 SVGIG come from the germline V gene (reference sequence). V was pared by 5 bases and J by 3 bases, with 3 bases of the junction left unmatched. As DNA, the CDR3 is TGTGCCTGGGAGGGACAGGGGGACAATCAGCCCCAGCATTTT. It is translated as CAWEGQGDNQPQHF.

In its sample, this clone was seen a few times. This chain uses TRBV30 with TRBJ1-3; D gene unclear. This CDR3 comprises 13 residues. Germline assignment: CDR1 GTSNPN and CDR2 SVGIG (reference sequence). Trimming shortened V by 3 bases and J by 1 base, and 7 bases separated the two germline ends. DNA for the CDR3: TGTGCCTGGAGGTTGGGTTCTGGAAACACCATATATTTT. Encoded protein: CAWRLGSGNTIYF.

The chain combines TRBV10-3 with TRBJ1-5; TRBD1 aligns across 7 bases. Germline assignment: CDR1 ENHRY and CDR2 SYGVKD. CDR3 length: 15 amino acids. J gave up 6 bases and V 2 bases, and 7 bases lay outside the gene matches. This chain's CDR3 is CAISEDRQGGQPQHF. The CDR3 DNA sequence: TGTGCCATCAGTGAGGATCGACAGGGAGGTCAGCCCCAGCATTTT.

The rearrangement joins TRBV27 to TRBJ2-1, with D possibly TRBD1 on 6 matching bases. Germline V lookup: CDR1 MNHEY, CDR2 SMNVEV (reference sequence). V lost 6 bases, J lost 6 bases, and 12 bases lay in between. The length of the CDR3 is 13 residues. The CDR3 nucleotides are TGTGCCAGCAGGGGAACAGGGTCCAATGAGCAGTTCTTC. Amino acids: CASRGTGSNEQFF.

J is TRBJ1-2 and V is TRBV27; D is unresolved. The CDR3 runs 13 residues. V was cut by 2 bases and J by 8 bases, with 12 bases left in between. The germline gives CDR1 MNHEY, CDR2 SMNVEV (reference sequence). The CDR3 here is CASSLDPTAGYTF. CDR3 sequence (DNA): TGTGCCAGCAGTTTAGACCCAACGGCGGGCTACACCTTC.

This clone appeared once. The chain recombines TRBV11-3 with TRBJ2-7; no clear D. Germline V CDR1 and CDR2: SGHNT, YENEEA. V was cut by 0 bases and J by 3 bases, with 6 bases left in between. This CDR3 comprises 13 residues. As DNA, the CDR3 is TGTGCCAGCAGCTTAGAAGGCGGCTACGAGCAGTACTTC. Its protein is CASSLEGGYEQYF.

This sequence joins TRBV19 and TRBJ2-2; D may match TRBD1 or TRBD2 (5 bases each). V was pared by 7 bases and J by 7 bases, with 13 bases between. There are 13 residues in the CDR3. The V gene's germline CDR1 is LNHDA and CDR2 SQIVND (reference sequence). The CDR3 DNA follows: TGTGCCAGTACGAATGGGGGTTTCGGGGAGCTGTTTTTT. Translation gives CASTNGGFGELFF.

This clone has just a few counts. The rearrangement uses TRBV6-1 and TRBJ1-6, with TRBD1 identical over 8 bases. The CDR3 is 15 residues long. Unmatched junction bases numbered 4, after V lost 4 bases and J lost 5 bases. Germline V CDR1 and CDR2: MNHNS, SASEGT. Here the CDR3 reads CASSGTGFNNSPLHF. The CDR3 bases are TGTGCCAGCAGTGGGACAGGGTTTAATAATTCACCCCTCCACTTT.

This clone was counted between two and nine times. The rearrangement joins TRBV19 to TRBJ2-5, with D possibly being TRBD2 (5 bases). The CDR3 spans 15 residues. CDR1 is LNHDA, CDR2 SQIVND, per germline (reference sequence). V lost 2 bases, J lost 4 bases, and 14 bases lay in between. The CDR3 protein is CASSIQPGNGETQYF. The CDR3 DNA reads TGTGCCAGTAGTATACAACCGGGAAACGGAGAGACCCAGTACTTC.

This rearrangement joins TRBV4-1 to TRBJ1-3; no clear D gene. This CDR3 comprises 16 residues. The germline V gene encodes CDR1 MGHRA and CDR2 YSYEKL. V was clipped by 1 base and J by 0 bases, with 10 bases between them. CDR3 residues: CASSQGVGNSGNTIYF. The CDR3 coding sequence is TGCGCCAGCAGCCAAGGAGTAGGAAACTCTGGAAACACCATATATTTT.

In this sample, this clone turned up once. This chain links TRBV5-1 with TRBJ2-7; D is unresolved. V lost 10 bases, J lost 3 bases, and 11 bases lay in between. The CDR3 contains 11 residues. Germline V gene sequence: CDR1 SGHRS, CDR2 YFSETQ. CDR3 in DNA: TGCGCCCTCAGCCTCTTCTACGAGCAGTACTTC. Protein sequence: CALSLFYEQYF.

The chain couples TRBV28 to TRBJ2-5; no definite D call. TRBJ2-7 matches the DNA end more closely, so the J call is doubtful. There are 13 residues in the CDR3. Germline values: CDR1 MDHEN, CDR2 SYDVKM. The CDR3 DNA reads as TGTGCCAGCAGTTTGCTCTTGGGCTACGAGCAGTACTTC. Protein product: CASSLLLGYEQYF.

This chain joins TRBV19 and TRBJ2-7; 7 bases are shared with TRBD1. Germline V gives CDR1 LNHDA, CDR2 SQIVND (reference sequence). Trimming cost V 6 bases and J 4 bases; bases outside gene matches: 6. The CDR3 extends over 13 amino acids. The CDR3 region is CASSGDRKYEQYF. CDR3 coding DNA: TGTGCCAGTAGCGGGGACAGAAAATACGAGCAGTACTTC.

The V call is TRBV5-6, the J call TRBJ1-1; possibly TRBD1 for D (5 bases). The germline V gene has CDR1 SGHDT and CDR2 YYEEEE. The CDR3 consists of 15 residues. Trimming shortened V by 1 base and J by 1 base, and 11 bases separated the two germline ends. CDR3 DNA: TGTGCCAGCAGCTTGATGGGGGGAGGGAACACTGAAGCTTTCTTT. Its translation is CASSLMGGGNTEAFF.

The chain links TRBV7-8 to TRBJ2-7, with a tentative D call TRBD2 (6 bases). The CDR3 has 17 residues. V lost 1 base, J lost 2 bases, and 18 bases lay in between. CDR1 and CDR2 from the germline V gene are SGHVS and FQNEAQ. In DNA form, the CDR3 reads TGTGCCAGCAGCTTAGAGCTCGGACGGGAGATCCCCTACGAGCAGTACTTC. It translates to CASSLELGREIPYEQYF. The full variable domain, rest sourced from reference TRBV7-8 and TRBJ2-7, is GAGVSQSPRYKVAKRGQDVALRCDPISGHVSLFWYQQALGQGPEFLTYFQNEAQLDKSGLPSDRFFAERPEGSVSTLKIQRTQQEDSAVYLCASSLELGREIPYEQYFGPGTRLTVT.

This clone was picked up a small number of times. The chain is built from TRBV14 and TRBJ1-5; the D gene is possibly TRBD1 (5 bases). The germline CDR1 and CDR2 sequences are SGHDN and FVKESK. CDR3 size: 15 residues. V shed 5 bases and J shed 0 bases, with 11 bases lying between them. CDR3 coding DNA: TGTGCCAGCAGCGAAGCGGACAATAGCAATCAGCCCCAGCATTTT. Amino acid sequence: CASSEADNSNQPQHF.

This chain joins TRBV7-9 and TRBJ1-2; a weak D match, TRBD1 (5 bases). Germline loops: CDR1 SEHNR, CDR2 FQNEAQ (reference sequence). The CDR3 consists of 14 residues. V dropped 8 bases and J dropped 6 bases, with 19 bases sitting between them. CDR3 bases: TGTGCCAGCGCGGGGAGGGGCGCCCTCAATGGCTACACCTTC. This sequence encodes CASAGRGALNGYTF.

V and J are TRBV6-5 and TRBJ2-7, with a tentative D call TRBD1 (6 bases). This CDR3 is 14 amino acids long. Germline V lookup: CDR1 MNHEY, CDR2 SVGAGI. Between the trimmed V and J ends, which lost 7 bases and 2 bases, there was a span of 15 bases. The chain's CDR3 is CASTPDRKPYEQYF. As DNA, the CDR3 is TGTGCCAGCACCCCGGACAGAAAACCCTACGAGCAGTACTTC.

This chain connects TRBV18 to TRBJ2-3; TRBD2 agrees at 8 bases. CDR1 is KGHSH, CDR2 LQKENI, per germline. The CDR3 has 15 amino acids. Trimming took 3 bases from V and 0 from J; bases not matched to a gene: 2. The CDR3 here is CASSPTSVSTDTQYF. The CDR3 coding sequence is TGTGCCAGCTCACCGACTAGCGTCAGCACAGATACGCAGTATTTT.

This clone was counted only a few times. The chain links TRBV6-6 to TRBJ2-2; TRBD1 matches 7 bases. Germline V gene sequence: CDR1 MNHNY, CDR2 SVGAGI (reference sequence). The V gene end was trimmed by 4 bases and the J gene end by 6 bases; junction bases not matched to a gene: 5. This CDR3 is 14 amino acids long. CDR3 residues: CASSSTGDAGELFF. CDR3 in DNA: TGTGCCAGCAGTTCAACAGGGGACGCCGGGGAGCTGTTTTTT.

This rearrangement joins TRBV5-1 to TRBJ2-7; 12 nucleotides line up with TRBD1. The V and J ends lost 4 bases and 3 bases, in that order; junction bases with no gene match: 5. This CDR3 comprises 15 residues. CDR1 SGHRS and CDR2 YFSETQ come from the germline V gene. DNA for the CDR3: TGCGCCAGCAGCCCGGGACAGGGGGCAATCTACGAGCAGTACTTC. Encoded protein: CASSPGQGAIYEQYF.

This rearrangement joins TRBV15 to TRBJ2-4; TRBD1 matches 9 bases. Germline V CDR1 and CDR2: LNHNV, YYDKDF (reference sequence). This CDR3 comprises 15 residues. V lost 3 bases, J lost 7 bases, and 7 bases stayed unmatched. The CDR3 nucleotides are TGTGCCACCAGCAGTCCCGGGACAGGGAGGAACATTCAGTACTTC. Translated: CATSSPGTGRNIQYF.

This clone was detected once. Here the CDR3 DNA reads TGTGCCAGCAGTTTATTGGGTTTGCCCCAGCATTTT. Translated: CASSLLGLPQHF. V usage is TRBV28 and J usage is TRBJ1-5, with D uncertain. The V end was cut by 1 base, the J end by 9 bases, with 7 bases between. The CDR3 has 12 residues. Germline CDR1 and CDR2: MDHEN and SYDVKM.

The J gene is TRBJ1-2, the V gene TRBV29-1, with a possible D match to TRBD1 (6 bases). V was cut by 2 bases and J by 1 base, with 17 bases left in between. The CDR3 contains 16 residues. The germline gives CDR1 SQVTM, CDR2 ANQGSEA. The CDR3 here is CSVESPGAWVNYGYTF. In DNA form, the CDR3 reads TGCAGCGTTGAATCCCCAGGGGCTTGGGTTAACTATGGCTACACCTTC.